The next 22 T cell receptor beta chains were all read from a single sample in a study of post-analysis software for immune sequencing data. No antigen has been assigned to these receptors. TCR beta libraries were prepared from cDNA with unique molecular identifiers. TCRdb re-analysed the PCR reads in MiXCR, keeping a single row per CDR3 protein. The sample has about 430,000 distinct CDR3 sequences, 30% to 45% seen once. Study-wide findings and caveats: Patients had higher frequencies than controls of about five TRBV segments, including TRBV5-6, TRBV5-1 and TRBV20-1.

Sequencing input: blood. The source is a girl aged 2-10 years with multiple sclerosis.

This clonotype was found a few times. V gene TRBV29-1 combines with J gene TRBJ2-7, with no clear D. This CDR3 contains 15 residues. Trimming shortened V by 4 bases and J by 2 bases, and 18 bases separated the two germline ends. The germline V gene has CDR1 SQVTM and CDR2 ANQGSEA. CDR3 sequence: CSVASPSRYPYEQYF. As DNA, the CDR3 is TGCAGCGTTGCCTCCCCCTCTAGATATCCCTACGAGCAGTACTTC.

The chain is built from TRBV29-1 and TRBJ2-1; D is perhaps TRBD2 (6 bases). V was trimmed by 5 bases and J by 9 bases, leaving 8 bases between them. This CDR3 has 10 residues. Per the germline V gene, CDR1 is SQVTM and CDR2 is ANQGSEA. This CDR3 is CSVRTTEQFF. The DNA for the CDR3 is TGCAGCGTTCGGACTACTGAGCAGTTCTTC.

The J gene is TRBJ2-5, the V gene TRBV28; 9 bases line up with TRBD2. Germline assignment: CDR1 MDHEN and CDR2 SYDVKM. V was pared by 4 bases and J by 11 bases, with 14 bases of the junction left unmatched. The CDR3 is made up of 15 amino acids. The CDR3: CASSYASGTAKRQYF. The DNA for the CDR3 is TGTGCCAGCAGTTACGCTAGCGGGACTGCTAAGCGGCAGTACTTC.

The V gene is TRBV2, the J gene TRBJ2-1; 7 nucleotides line up with TRBD2. Germline V lookup: CDR1 SNHLY, CDR2 FYNNEI. V was clipped by 0 bases and J by 7 bases; unmatched bases: 9. The CDR3 covers 16 residues. The CDR3 loop is CASSEAGGSKGNEQFF. The CDR3 DNA sequence: TGTGCCAGCAGTGAAGCGGGAGGGTCTAAGGGGAATGAGCAGTTCTTC.

This chain joins TRBV27 and TRBJ2-3; no reliable D call. CDR3 length: 13 residues. V lost 5 bases and J lost 5, with 11 bases in between. The germline V gene has CDR1 MNHEY and CDR2 SMNVEV (reference sequence). Written as DNA, the CDR3 is TGTGCCAGCAGTCCAGGAAGTTTAGATACGCAGTATTTT. Amino acid sequence: CASSPGSLDTQYF.

This clonotype was observed a few times. This sequence joins TRBV4-3 and TRBJ2-5, with D possibly matching TRBD1 (6 bases). V was clipped by 0 bases and J by 4 bases, with 9 bases between them. The CDR3 runs 14 residues. CDR1 is LGHNA, CDR2 YSLEER, per germline. DNA for the CDR3: TGCGCCAGCAGCCAAGACAGGGGCAGAGAGACCCAGTACTTC. This encodes CASSQDRGRETQYF.

This rearrangement joins TRBV7-8 to TRBJ1-5, with unresolved D. Germline V gives CDR1 SGHVS, CDR2 FQNEAQ. Trimming cost V 4 bases and J 8 bases, with 9 bases left between them. This CDR3 is built from 12 residues. CDR3 sequence: CASSSRGEPQHF. The CDR3 DNA follows: TGTGCCAGCAGCTCCCGGGGAGAGCCCCAGCATTTT.

This clonotype has more than one count but fewer than ten. The rearrangement links TRBV7-3 to TRBJ2-1; D is perhaps TRBD1 or TRBD2 (5 bases each). CDR1 and CDR2 from the germline V gene are SGHTA and FQGTGA. This CDR3 region has 15 residues. V gave up 2 bases and J gave up 6 bases, with 14 bases separating them. The CDR3: CASSLGGIRANEQFF. In DNA, the CDR3 is TGTGCCAGCAGCTTAGGGGGAATCAGGGCCAATGAGCAGTTCTTC.

Details on this clonotype: At one boundary the junction diverges from the germline segment, which might be a read error. V gene TRBV7-7 combines with J gene TRBJ2-1; tentatively, D is TRBD2 (5 bases). Germline V CDR1 and CDR2: SSHAT, FNYEAQ (reference sequence). This CDR3 region has 15 residues. CDR3 DNA: TGTGCTAGCAGCACCGGACGCATTAGCGACCATGAGCAGTTCTTC. Translating gives CASSTGRISDHEQFF.

CDR3 residues: CSASSVGPSTDTQYF. The CDR3, as DNA: TGCAGTGCTAGCAGTGTGGGGCCAAGCACAGATACGCAGTATTTT. The rearrangement joins TRBV20-1 to TRBJ2-3; TRBD1 is a possible D gene (5 bases). The CDR3 runs 15 residues. V was shortened by 3 bases and J by 0 bases, with 13 bases between the two germline ends. The V gene's germline CDR1 is DFQATT and CDR2 SNEGSKA (reference sequence).

This rearrangement joins TRBV24-1 to TRBJ2-3; maybe TRBD2 (5 bases). Between the trimmed V and J ends, which lost 3 bases and 1 base, there was a span of 7 bases. CDR1 KGHDR and CDR2 SFDVKD come from the germline V gene. The CDR3 runs 14 residues. The CDR3 region has the DNA TGTGCCACCAGTGATACCGGGGGCACAGATACGCAGTATTTT. This codes for CATSDTGGTDTQYF.

The rearrangement joins TRBV6-1 to TRBJ1-1; 8 bases are shared with TRBD1. Unmatched junction bases numbered 13, after V lost 10 bases and J lost 0 bases. Germline CDR1 reads MNHNS; CDR2 reads SASEGT. The length of the CDR3 is 16 residues. DNA for the CDR3: TGTGCCACCCCAAGCGACAGGGGAAGAGTGAACACTGAAGCTTTCTTT. This codes for CATPSDRGRVNTEAFF.

The rearrangement joins TRBV29-1 to TRBJ1-2, with a weak D call TRBD1 (5 bases). The CDR3 extends over 13 amino acids. Trimming shortened V by 4 bases and J by 2 bases, and 11 bases separated the two germline ends. CDR1 and CDR2 from the germline V gene are SQVTM and ANQGSEA. The CDR3 DNA follows: TGCAGCGTTGTATCAGGGATAAACTATGGCTACACCTTC. Translating it yields CSVVSGINYGYTF.

The chain uses TRBV28 and TRBJ2-3, with 14 bases identical to TRBD2. The CDR3 is made up of 15 amino acids. Germline V gene lookup returns CDR1 MDHEN and CDR2 SYDVKM. The ends lost 8 bases at V and 9 bases at J; junction bases unmatched: 10. This CDR3 reads CASRSGLAGGRTQYF. The CDR3, as DNA: TGTGCCAGCCGTAGCGGACTAGCGGGGGGTAGAACGCAGTATTTT.

This chain joins TRBV7-2 and TRBJ1-6, with D possibly matching TRBD1 (5 bases). This CDR3 has 15 residues. Germline V gives CDR1 SGHTA, CDR2 FQGNSA. V shed 0 bases and J shed 9 bases, with 12 bases lying between them. CDR3 nucleotide sequence: TGTGCCAGCAGCTTAGCGGGGCAGGGCGGTTCACCCCTCCACTTT. It yields the protein CASSLAGQGGSPLHF.

The chain is built from TRBV6-6 and TRBJ2-5, with D tentatively TRBD1 (6 bases). V lost 2 bases and J 5 bases, leaving 9 bases between the germline ends. Germline-derived CDR1 and CDR2 are MNHNY and SVGAGI (reference sequence). This CDR3 is 13 amino acids long. This CDR3 reads CASSYGRGETQYF. The CDR3 DNA reads as TGTGCCAGCAGTTACGGCAGGGGTGAGACCCAGTACTTC.

The J gene is TRBJ2-1, the V gene TRBV5-1; D is unresolved. Trimming stripped 5 bases from V and 4 bases from J, with 10 bases between. Germline V lookup: CDR1 SGHRS, CDR2 YFSETQ. The CDR3 is made up of 13 amino acids. The chain's CDR3 is CASSQTDYNEQFF. CDR3 bases: TGCGCCAGCAGTCAGACGGATTACAATGAGCAGTTCTTC. Full variable domain (outside the CDR3, taken from reference TRBV5-1 and TRBJ2-1): KAGVTQTPRYLIKTRGQQVTLSCSPISGHRSVSWYQQTPGQGLQFLFEYFSETQRNKGNFPGRFSGRQFSNSRSEMNVSTLELGDSALYLCASSQTDYNEQFFGPGTRLTVL.

Of note for this clonotype: Being one base from a much bigger clone, this may be a read error. The chain couples TRBV6-6 to TRBJ2-7; 8 nucleotides line up with TRBD2. Per the germline V gene, CDR1 is MNHNY and CDR2 is SVGAGI (reference sequence). The CDR3 covers 16 residues. CDR3 sequence reads: CVSSYGQRGPTYEQYF. The CDR3 bases are TGTGTCAGCAGTTACGGTCAGCGGGGGCCAACCTACGAGCAGTACTTC.

This chain joins TRBV7-2 and TRBJ2-5; 7 positions agree with TRBD1. Germline CDR1 and CDR2: SGHTA and FQGNSA. There are 14 residues in the CDR3. V lost 1 base and J lost 11; bases outside the gene matches: 10. The CDR3 nucleotides are TGTGCCAGCAGCTTAGATAGGACAGGCTCTAAGCAGTACTTC. It specifies CASSLDRTGSKQYF.

This clonotype was counted a few times. The chain has TRBV29-1 and TRBJ2-2; TRBD1 matches 10 bases. V lost 5 bases to trimming and J lost 0 bases; unmatched junction nucleotides: 6. Per germline, CDR1 SQVTM and CDR2 ANQGSEA. The CDR3 length is 16 residues. The CDR3 DNA reads TGCAGCGTTCTTTCGGGACAGGGGTCGAACACCGGGGAGCTGTTTTTT. Translation gives CSVLSGQGSNTGELFF.

The sample holds a few counts of this clonotype. CDR3 bases: TGTGCCAGCAGTTCCACAGGGGGCTACGAGCAGTACTTC. This translates into CASSSTGGYEQYF. The rearrangement uses TRBV6-6 and TRBJ2-7; 8 bases align to TRBD1. The CDR3 sequence is 13 residues long. In germline, CDR1 is MNHNY, CDR2 SVGAGI (reference sequence). The V segment lost 4 bases and the J segment 3 bases; nucleotides outside the gene matches: 2.

Of note for this clonotype: A read error is possible here, since a much larger clone lies one base away. The chain recombines TRBV6-5 with TRBJ2-1; D gene uncertain. The CDR3 is 14 residues long. Germline V CDR1 and CDR2: MNHEY, SVGAGI. The CDR3 region has the DNA TGTGTCAGCAGTTACTCGACGGATTGGAATGAGCAGTTCTTC. This encodes CVSSYSTDWNEQFF.